The 9 T cell receptor beta chains below all came from one sample that was sequenced in a study of blood T cell repertoires in COVID-19. Only in-frame clones appear in the TCRdb table, and some are missing; sequencing was by immunoSEQ multiplex PCR. This sample yields around 130,000 clones, of which 60% to 80% are seen a single time; approximately 8% belongs to the top ten. The specimen sequenced was peripheral blood. Receptors originate from a human donor in a cohort sampled during active COVID-19.

The rearrangement links TRBV30 to TRBJ2-7; TRBD1 agrees at 7 bases. Trimming at V came to 0 bases and at J to 3 bases, leaving 5 bases not matched to a gene. This CDR3 spans 14 amino acids. CDR1 and CDR2 from the germline V gene are GTSNPN and SVGIG (reference sequence). Here the CDR3 DNA reads TGTGCCTGGAGTGTACGGACAGGAGACTACGAGCAGTACTTC. Encoded protein: CAWSVRTGDYEQYF.

The V gene is TRBV7-8, the J gene TRBJ2-7; the D gene is possibly TRBD2 (6 bases). Trimming pared 1 base from V and 3 bases from J, leaving 10 bases between. The CDR3 has 14 amino acids. Germline V gives CDR1 SGHVS, CDR2 FQNEAQ. This CDR3 is CASSLELGGYEQYF. Here the CDR3 DNA reads TGTGCCAGCAGCTTAGAACTGGGGGGCTACGAGCAGTACTTC.

The chain links TRBV6-1 to TRBJ1-3; D is undetermined. CDR3 length equals 16 residues. CDR1 MNHNS and CDR2 SASEGT come from the germline V gene. V lost 4 bases and J lost 0, with 13 bases in between. As DNA, the CDR3 is TGTGCCAGCAGTGGAATATGGCCCGTCTCTGGAAACACCATATATTTT. The encoded protein is CASSGIWPVSGNTIYF.

The J gene is TRBJ1-2, the V gene TRBV2; no firm D call. This CDR3 comprises 12 residues. V lost 5 bases, J lost 5 bases, and 9 bases lay in between. Per germline, CDR1 SNHLY and CDR2 FYNNEI. CDR3 amino acids: CASSLQLYGYTF. The CDR3 DNA sequence: TGTGCCAGCAGTCTTCAGTTGTATGGCTACACCTTC. The full variable domain, rest sourced from reference TRBV2 and TRBJ1-2, is EPEVTQTPSHQVTQMGQEVILRCVPISNHLYFYWYRQILGQKVEFLVSFYNNEISEKSEIFDDQFSVERPDGSNFTLKIRSTKLEDSAMYFCASSLQLYGYTFGSGTRLTVV.

The V call is TRBV20-1, the J call TRBJ1-5; no clear D. Trimming pared 3 bases from V and 1 base from J, leaving 7 bases between. The length of the CDR3 is 13 residues. Per the germline V gene, CDR1 is DFQATT and CDR2 is SNEGSKA (reference sequence). In DNA form, the CDR3 reads TGCAGTGCTAGTTTCAGGAGCAATCAGCCCCAGCATTTT. Protein product: CSASFRSNQPQHF.

V usage is TRBV4-2 and J usage is TRBJ2-7; 11 nucleotides align to TRBD2. With 3 bases clipped from V and 4 bases from J, the junction kept 5 bases outside the gene matches. The CDR3 contains 15 residues. Germline V gene data show CDR1 as LGHNA and CDR2 as YNFKEQ. The CDR3 region has the DNA TGTGCCAGCAGCCACCCCGGGACTAGCGGTTACGAGCAGTACTTC. It encodes CASSHPGTSGYEQYF.

The chain has TRBV6-4 and TRBJ1-1; D call uncertain. This CDR3 is built from 13 residues. Germline-derived CDR1 and CDR2 are MRHNA and SNTAGT. Trimming shortened V by 8 bases and J by 1 base, and 11 bases separated the two germline ends. The CDR3 reads CASAASRNTEAFF. The CDR3 DNA is TGTGCCAGCGCAGCTTCTAGGAACACTGAAGCTTTCTTT.

The chain combines TRBV9 with TRBJ1-1; 7 nucleotides align to TRBD1. J was trimmed by 3 bases and V by 4 bases; bases with no gene match: 9. The CDR3 is made up of 15 amino acids. CDR1 and CDR2 (germline): SGDLS, YYNGEE. CDR3 amino acids: CASSRRDRADTEAFF. The CDR3 nucleotides read TGTGCCAGCAGCCGACGAGACAGGGCAGACACTGAAGCTTTCTTT. Based on the CDR3 plus reference TRBV9 and TRBJ1-1, the full variable domain is DSGVTQTPKHLITATGQRVTLRCSPRSGDLSVYWYQQSLDQGLQFLIQYYNGEERAKGNILERFSAQQFPDLHSELNLSSLELGDSALYFCASSRRDRADTEAFFGQGTRLTVV.

The gene calls are TRBV6-6 and TRBJ2-3, with D tentatively TRBD1 (5 bases). V shed 0 bases and J shed 8 bases, with 6 bases lying between them. CDR1 MNHNY and CDR2 SVGAGI come from the germline V gene (reference sequence). CDR3 size: 12 residues. The CDR3 region has the DNA TGTGCCAGCAGTTACTCCGACAGTACGCAGTATTTT. Its translation: CASSYSDSTQYF.